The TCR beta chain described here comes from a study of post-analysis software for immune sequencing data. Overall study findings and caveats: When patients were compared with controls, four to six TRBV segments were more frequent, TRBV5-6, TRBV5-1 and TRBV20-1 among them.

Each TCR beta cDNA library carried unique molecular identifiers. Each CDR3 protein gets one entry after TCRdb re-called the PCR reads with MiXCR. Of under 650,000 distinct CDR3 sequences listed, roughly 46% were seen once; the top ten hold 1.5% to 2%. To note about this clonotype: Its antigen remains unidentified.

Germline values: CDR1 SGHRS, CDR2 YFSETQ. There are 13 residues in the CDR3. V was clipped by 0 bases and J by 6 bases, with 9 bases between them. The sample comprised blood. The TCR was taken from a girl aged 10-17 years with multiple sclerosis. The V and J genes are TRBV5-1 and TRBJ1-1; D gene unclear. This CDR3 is CASSLEVTAEAFF. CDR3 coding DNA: TGCGCCAGCAGCTTGGAAGTGACCGCTGAAGCTTTCTTT.